This T cell receptor (beta chain) was sequenced for a study of blood T cell repertoires in COVID-19. The overall study: Researchers got acute and convalescent COVID-19 samples from the United States, Italy and Spain.

Trimming removed 4 bases at V and 3 bases at J, with 13 bases between. The CDR3 consists of 15 residues. Germline values: CDR1 MDHEN, CDR2 SYDVKM. Original handling: Nucleated cell counts were estimated from reference gene primer amplification. Measured with immunoSEQ multiplex PCR; TCRdb has only the in-frame clones, and not every one. The D gene and trimming were derived from the DNA, and the V and J assignments and clone size from that table. The sample contains just under 30,000 clones, more than 75% of which appear only once. This clonotype originated in a woman in her seventies with acute or convalescent COVID-19. Sequenced sample: peripheral blood. The chain couples TRBV28 to TRBJ2-1, with D possibly being TRBD2 (5 bases). The CDR3 bases are TGTGCCAGCAGTTCCGCGGACGGGAACTACAATGAGCAGTTCTTC. Protein product: CASSSADGNYNEQFF.